This TCR beta chain emerged from a study of CD8 T cells in ankylosing spondylitis (dated by TCRdb to about 2017). Broadly, across the study: The study set out to find disease-linked TCR variants by profiling T cell receptor beta repertoires in ankylosing spondylitis patients and healthy donors. The full study cohort comprised about 24 ankylosing spondylitis patients and about 110 healthy donors. Peripheral blood samples were taken, and synovial fluid was additionally collected from ankylosing spondylitis patients. Broader findings and caveats from the paper: A CD8+ phenotype was shown by the disease-linked clones, which were found at relatively low frequencies in peripheral blood. Some motif variants had previously been reported in the synovial fluid and blood of reactive arthritis patients, which suggests shared mechanisms of disease initiation. Blood from ankylosing spondylitis patients appeared to be characterized by a TCR beta motif composed of eight or nine highly homologous amino acid variants. Significant enrichment of the disease-linked clones was reported in matched synovial fluid samples from ankylosing spondylitis patients.

Synovial fluid samples and blood samples obtained from the same ankylosing spondylitis patients were matched. As encoded in the germline V gene (reference sequence), CDR1 is DFQATT while CDR2 is SNEGSKA. Including the terminal cysteine and phenylalanine, the CDR3 comprises 14 residues. The retained sequence is limited to the CDR3, 42 bases, with the frame set at the first base. V loses 3 bases of germline sequence and J loses 2 bases, and the interval between the two ends is 14 bases. TCRdb records Illumina HiSeq 2500 as the sequencer. Quantitative 5'-RACE with molecular barcodes was used to prepare TCR beta libraries. Under the source paper's analysis protocol: A new computational method, built on a probabilistic model of VDJ rearrangement, was used to identify disease-linked TCR variants. The public reads were reanalyzed by TCRdb: fastp trimming at Q25, MiXCR alignment, in-frame beta chains only. Identical CDR3 protein sequences are pooled into one entry, listed with their most common genes and DNA. The V and J calls shown here were made by TCRdb, not taken from the authors' results. The table for this sample lists about 140,000 distinct CDR3 sequences; roughly 8.4% of them were counted only once. The ten top clones hold 7.3% of the sample.

This clonotype was recorded at least ten times. Its antigen remains undetermined. No base quality information exists; no much larger clone differs at one position. The receptor was isolated from a male donor with ankylosing spondylitis. The sequenced material came from synovial fluid, either unsorted or a sorted T cell fraction (not recorded which). Here the chain combines TRBV20-1 and TRBJ2-7; the D gene is perhaps TRBD1 or TRBD2, each of them matching over 5 bases. The CDR3 amino acid sequence is: CSARGERAPYEQYF. The DNA reads TGCAGTGCTAGGGGGGAAAGGGCCCCCTACGAGCAGTACTTC.